This entry is about one T cell receptor (beta chain). This record belongs to a study of blood T cell repertoires in COVID-19. Study background: Some COVID-19 samples were acute and others convalescent; all came from the United States, Italy and Spain.

Membership in each cohort depended on participant-reported clinical history. Only in-frame clones appear in the TCRdb table, and some are missing; sequencing was by immunoSEQ multiplex PCR. The sample consists of 160,000 or so clones, 82% of them appearing once. Trimming shortened V by 10 bases and J by 0 bases, and 12 bases separated the two germline ends. CDR3 length: 14 residues. CDR1 is MNHEY and CDR2 is SVGAGI in the germline V gene. The V and J genes are TRBV6-5 and TRBJ2-2, with D maybe TRBD2 (5 bases). Sequencing was carried out using PBMCs or T cells enriched from blood (not recorded which). This clonotype originated in a man aged 55-75 years who had recovered from COVID-19. The CDR3 loop reads CATIDGANTGELFF. CDR3 nucleotides: TGTGCCACCATCGACGGGGCGAACACCGGGGAGCTGTTTTTT.